Sequencing of this T cell receptor beta chain was carried out in a study of CD8 T cells in Susac syndrome. Negative isolation was used for CD8+ and CD4+ T cells and FACS enrichment for TEMRA cells. Remarks on this clonotype: The target antigen is unknown.

Roughly 0.45 to 1 ug RNA was reverse transcribed with random hexamers. Amplification of TCR beta CDR3 was carried out by immunoSEQ multiplex PCR, which covered 54 Vbeta and 13 Jbeta segments. TCRdb redid the calling of the immunoSEQ multiplex PCR reads with MiXCR, one entry per CDR3 protein. The profile shows 70,000 to 100,000 distinct CDR3 sequences, approximately 96% of them singletons. Points from the study as a whole: The peak of CD8+ clonal expansion in Susac was seen in TEMRA cells and active patients.

The TCR comes from a human donor with Susac syndrome. The sample taken for sequencing was CD8+ T cells from PBMCs.

CDR3 coding DNA: TGTGCCAGCAGTTTAACCCTTACAGGGTACGGCTACACCTTC. Its translation: CASSLTLTGYGYTF. This chain uses TRBV28 with TRBJ1-2; D is perhaps TRBD1 (6 bases). The V and J ends lost 2 bases and 8 bases respectively, with 15 bases between them. Germline values: CDR1 MDHEN, CDR2 SYDVKM. The CDR3 consists of 14 residues.